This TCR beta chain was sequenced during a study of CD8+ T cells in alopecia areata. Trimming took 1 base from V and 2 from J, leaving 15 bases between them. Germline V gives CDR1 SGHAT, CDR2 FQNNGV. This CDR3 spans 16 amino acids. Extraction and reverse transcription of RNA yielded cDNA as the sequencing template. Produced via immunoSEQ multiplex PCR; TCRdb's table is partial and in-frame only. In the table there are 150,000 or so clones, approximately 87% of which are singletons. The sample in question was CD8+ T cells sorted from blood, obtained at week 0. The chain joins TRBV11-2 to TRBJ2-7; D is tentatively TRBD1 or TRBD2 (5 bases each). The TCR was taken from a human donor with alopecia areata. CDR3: CASSLALGEFPYEQYF. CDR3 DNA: TGTGCCAGCAGCTTAGCCCTAGGGGAGTTTCCCTACGAGCAGTACTTC.